Given below is one T cell receptor (beta chain) in context. As yet, its antigen is unknown. This specimen belongs to a study of cytomegalovirus exposure and HLA in healthy donors. This table comes from immunoSEQ multiplex PCR, and its TCRdb copy is limited to in-frame clones, with some not included. The sample records under 350,000 clones, 70% to 90% being singletons. Whole-study results and caveats: Both high specificity and high sensitivity reportedly marked the classifier's diagnosis of cytomegalovirus status.

Sequenced: PBMCs. This TCR was recovered from a woman under 30 in good health and CMV-seronegative.

In DNA, the CDR3 is TGCGCCAGCAGCGATGGTTGGCAGACTGTCTCTGGGGCCAACGTCCTGACTTTC. Protein: CASSDGWQTVSGANVLTF. This chain joins TRBV5-1 and TRBJ2-6; D remains ambiguous. The V gene lost 4 bases and the J gene lost 0 bases, with 17 bases spanning the gap. Germline V gene data show CDR1 as SGHRS and CDR2 as YFSETQ. The CDR3 is made up of 18 amino acids.